The 22 T cell receptor beta chains below all came from one sample that was sequenced in a study of T cell changes during pregnancy in multiple sclerosis. The data were produced by immunoSEQ multiplex PCR, yet TCRdb's version contains in-frame clones alone and is incomplete. Of about 80,000 clones in the sample, 92% are singletons; the top ten hold 1.4% to 1.5%. The material was peripheral blood, obtained before pregnancy. The receptors stem from a female donor with multiple sclerosis, enrolled in a pregnancy study.

V and J are TRBV5-1 and TRBJ2-3, with D tentatively TRBD1 (6 bases). CDR1 SGHRS and CDR2 YFSETQ come from the germline V gene. The CDR3 length is 14 residues. Trimming removed 4 bases at V and 0 bases at J, with 9 bases between. The chain's CDR3 is CASSTGQSTDTQYF. The CDR3 nucleotides are TGCGCCAGCAGCACAGGACAGAGCACAGATACGCAGTATTTT.

This chain connects TRBV18 to TRBJ1-1; 9 bases match TRBD1. The V gene's germline CDR1 is KGHSH and CDR2 LQKENI. Trimming took 0 bases from V and 1 from J; bases not matched to a gene: 9. CDR3 length equals 18 residues. The CDR3 sequence is CASSPPPRDRAGNTEAFF. The CDR3 coding sequence is TGTGCCAGCTCACCACCCCCCCGGGACAGGGCCGGGAACACTGAAGCTTTCTTT.

This chain uses TRBV5-6 with TRBJ2-7, with 8 bases lining up with TRBD2. V shed 1 base, J shed 5 bases, and the junction held 11 bases outside the gene matches. This CDR3 is built from 16 residues. Germline CDR1 reads SGHDT; CDR2 reads YYEEEE. Written as DNA, the CDR3 is TGTGCCAGCAGCTTGCCGGGCGAGCGGGGGCCCGACGAGCAGTACTTC. It encodes CASSLPGERGPDEQYF.

This clone was recorded once. The CDR3 DNA is TGTGCCAGCAGTTTCGGCGGCGCTGGGGAGCAGTACTTC. Translated: CASSFGGAGEQYF. This chain uses TRBV27 with TRBJ2-7; D not resolved. Looked up from germline, CDR1 is MNHEY and CDR2 is SMNVEV (reference sequence). This CDR3 spans 13 amino acids. V was pared by 3 bases and J by 7 bases, with 13 bases between.

The CDR3 region is CASIGAGGWSEQFF. CDR3 coding DNA: TGTGCCAGCATTGGAGCGGGGGGGTGGAGTGAGCAGTTCTTC. The V call is TRBV6-5, the J call TRBJ2-1, with 10 bases aligning to TRBD2. The CDR3 is 14 residues long. V dropped 7 bases and J dropped 9; count of bases not matched to a gene: 9. CDR1 is MNHEY, CDR2 SVGAGI, per germline.

This chain joins TRBV9 and TRBJ2-7; D not resolved. The CDR3 has 14 residues. Between the trimmed V and J ends, which lost 0 bases and 1 base, there was a span of 8 bases. Germline V gene lookup returns CDR1 SGDLS and CDR2 YYNGEE. CDR3 DNA sequence: TGTGCCAGCAGCGTAGACGCTAGGTCCTACGAGCAGTACTTC. Encoded protein: CASSVDARSYEQYF.

The chain recombines TRBV10-3 with TRBJ2-7; a possible D gene is TRBD2 (5 bases). V shed 6 bases and J shed 4 bases, with 13 bases lying between them. Per the germline V gene, CDR1 is ENHRY and CDR2 is SYGVKD. This CDR3 comprises 13 residues. CDR3 coding DNA: TGTGCCATCAGCCTGGACTCGTCGTACGAGCAGTACTTC. Its protein is CAISLDSSYEQYF.

The rearrangement uses TRBV19 and TRBJ2-7; a possible D gene is TRBD1 (6 bases). Germline assignment: CDR1 LNHDA and CDR2 SQIVND (reference sequence). The CDR3 totals 12 residues. Trimming removed 5 bases at V and 4 bases at J, with 9 bases between. CDR3: CASSGRGYEQYF. The CDR3 DNA sequence: TGTGCCAGTAGTGGCAGGGGTTACGAGCAGTACTTC.

This clone has only a few counts. V is TRBV5-5 and J is TRBJ1-1; tentative D call: TRBD1 (5 bases). The CDR3 sequence is 13 residues long. Germline V gives CDR1 SGHKS, CDR2 YYEKEE (reference sequence). Trimming pared 0 bases from V and 8 bases from J, leaving 11 bases between. The CDR3 loop reads CASSLGMGLEAFF. CDR3 coding DNA: TGTGCCAGCAGCTTGGGGATGGGACTAGAAGCTTTCTTT.

The V call is TRBV19, the J call TRBJ2-2, with D possibly matching TRBD2 (6 bases). Between the trimmed V and J ends, which lost 6 bases and 0 bases, there was a span of 11 bases. Germline CDR1 and CDR2: LNHDA and SQIVND (reference sequence). The CDR3 runs 15 residues. CDR3 in amino acids: CASRGRGPNTGELFF. CDR3 DNA sequence: TGTGCCAGTAGGGGGCGGGGCCCGAACACCGGGGAGCTGTTTTTT.

The CDR3 nucleotides read TGTGCCAGCAGCCAGTCCGGGTCTGGAAACACCATATATTTT. As protein: CASSQSGSGNTIYF. The J gene is TRBJ1-3, the V gene TRBV14; no firm D call. This CDR3 comprises 14 residues. The germline V gene has CDR1 SGHDN and CDR2 FVKESK. Trimming removed 3 bases at V and 1 base at J, with 7 bases between.

The chain couples TRBV29-1 to TRBJ1-1; the match to TRBD1 covers 7 bases. The J segment lost 0 bases and the V segment lost 4 bases, leaving 5 bases of the junction unmatched. Germline loops: CDR1 SQVTM, CDR2 ANQGSEA. The CDR3 runs to 14 residues. CDR3 sequence (DNA): TGCAGCGTTGGAGCGGACAGGTTGAACACTGAAGCTTTCTTT. It specifies CSVGADRLNTEAFF.

The chain recombines TRBV7-9 with TRBJ2-7; TRBD1 aligns across 10 bases. This CDR3 has 15 residues. Per the germline V gene, CDR1 is SEHNR and CDR2 is FQNEAQ (reference sequence). The V segment lost 5 bases and the J segment 2 bases; nucleotides outside the gene matches: 6. CDR3 bases: TGTGCCAGCAGCCCCCGGGACAGGGGAGCCTACGAGCAGTACTTC. It codes for CASSPRDRGAYEQYF.

The rearrangement uses TRBV7-9 and TRBJ1-1; D possibly corresponds to TRBD1 (5 bases). The ends were cut back, 5 bases at V and 5 bases at J, with 15 bases in the middle. The CDR3 spans 14 residues. Germline V gives CDR1 SEHNR, CDR2 FQNEAQ (reference sequence). CDR3 residues: CASSRMGLETEAFF. The CDR3 DNA sequence: TGTGCCAGCAGCCGTATGGGACTCGAAACTGAAGCTTTCTTT. Filled out from reference TRBV7-9 and TRBJ1-1, the complete variable domain reads DTGVSQNPRHKITKRGQNVTFRCDPISEHNRLYWYRQTLGQGPEFLTYFQNEAQLEKSRLLSDRFSAERPKGSFSTLEIQRTEQGDSAMYLCASSRMGLETEAFFGQGTRLTVV.

The chain combines TRBV7-9 with TRBJ2-5; 8 bases align to TRBD1. The junction had 6 bases not matched to a gene; V was cut back by 1 base and J by 2 bases. Germline values: CDR1 SEHNR, CDR2 FQNEAQ (reference sequence). The CDR3 runs 16 residues. CDR3 loop: CASSLVYRGIQETQYF. CDR3 in DNA: TGTGCCAGCAGCTTAGTATACAGGGGGATTCAAGAGACCCAGTACTTC.

This chain connects TRBV5-4 to TRBJ2-3, with 14 bases aligning to TRBD2. V shed 4 bases and J 3 bases; nucleotides not matched to a gene: 7. CDR3 length: 17 residues. The germline gives CDR1 SGHNT, CDR2 YYREEE (reference sequence). The DNA for the CDR3 is TGTGCCAGCAGCCTCGGACTAGCGGGGGGCGGTACAGATACGCAGTATTTT. This codes for CASSLGLAGGGTDTQYF.

The chain joins TRBV2 to TRBJ1-1, with TRBD1 matching 7 bases. Germline CDR1 SNHLY, CDR2 FYNNEI. The junction had 9 bases not matched to a gene; V was cut back by 5 bases and J by 3 bases. The CDR3 is 15 amino acids. The CDR3 nucleotides read TGTGCCAGCAGTCCGAGGGGGCTAATAGACACTGAAGCTTTCTTT. Protein sequence: CASSPRGLIDTEAFF. Variable domain in full (rest from reference TRBV2 and TRBJ1-1): EPEVTQTPSHQVTQMGQEVILRCVPISNHLYFYWYRQILGQKVEFLVSFYNNEISEKSEIFDDQFSVERPDGSNFTLKIRSTKLEDSAMYFCASSPRGLIDTEAFFGQGTRLTVV.

The chain has TRBV6-1 and TRBJ1-1, with D possibly matching TRBD1 (5 bases). CDR3 size: 13 residues. Per germline, CDR1 MNHNS and CDR2 SASEGT. V was clipped by 6 bases and J by 2 bases, with 10 bases between them. CDR3 sequence: CASRTTGNTEAFF. DNA for the CDR3: TGTGCCAGCAGGACAACAGGTAACACTGAAGCTTTCTTT.

V and J are TRBV5-1 and TRBJ1-1, with D possibly being TRBD1 (5 bases). The germline CDR1 and CDR2 sequences are SGHRS and YFSETQ. V dropped 4 bases and J dropped 0 bases, with 13 bases sitting between them. The CDR3 totals 15 residues. The CDR3 nucleotides read TGCGCCAGCAGCGACCGGACACTCATGAACACTGAAGCTTTCTTT. Its protein is CASSDRTLMNTEAFF.

The chain uses TRBV11-2 and TRBJ2-3; D is perhaps TRBD2 (5 bases). CDR3 size: 12 residues. V dropped 3 bases and J dropped 14 bases, with 15 bases sitting between them. Germline lookup yields CDR1 SGHAT and CDR2 FQNNGV. The DNA for the CDR3 is TGTGCCAGCAGCTTGGGAGAAACCCCTGGGTATTTT. As protein: CASSLGETPGYF.

V and J are TRBV5-1 and TRBJ2-2; TRBD1 might be the D (6 bases). The CDR3 is 13 residues long. Deletions cut 9 bases from V and 2 bases from J, with 11 bases between. Looked up from germline, CDR1 is SGHRS and CDR2 is YFSETQ. The CDR3 nucleotides read TGCGCCAACAGACAGGAAAACACCGGGGAGCTGTTTTTT. Amino acid sequence: CANRQENTGELFF. Combining the CDR3 with reference TRBV5-1 and TRBJ2-2 gives the whole variable domain KAGVTQTPRYLIKTRGQQVTLSCSPISGHRSVSWYQQTPGQGLQFLFEYFSETQRNKGNFPGRFSGRQFSNSRSEMNVSTLELGDSALYLCANRQENTGELFFGEGSRLTVL.

The CDR3 region is CASSPDRGRLDTQYF. The CDR3 nucleotides are TGTGCCAGCAGCCCTGACAGGGGGCGCCTGGATACGCAGTATTTT. V and J are TRBV5-6 and TRBJ2-3, with 10 bases lining up with TRBD1. The V and J ends lost 4 bases and 6 bases, in that order; junction bases with no gene match: 8. The CDR3 has 15 residues. Germline-derived CDR1 and CDR2 are SGHDT and YYEEEE.